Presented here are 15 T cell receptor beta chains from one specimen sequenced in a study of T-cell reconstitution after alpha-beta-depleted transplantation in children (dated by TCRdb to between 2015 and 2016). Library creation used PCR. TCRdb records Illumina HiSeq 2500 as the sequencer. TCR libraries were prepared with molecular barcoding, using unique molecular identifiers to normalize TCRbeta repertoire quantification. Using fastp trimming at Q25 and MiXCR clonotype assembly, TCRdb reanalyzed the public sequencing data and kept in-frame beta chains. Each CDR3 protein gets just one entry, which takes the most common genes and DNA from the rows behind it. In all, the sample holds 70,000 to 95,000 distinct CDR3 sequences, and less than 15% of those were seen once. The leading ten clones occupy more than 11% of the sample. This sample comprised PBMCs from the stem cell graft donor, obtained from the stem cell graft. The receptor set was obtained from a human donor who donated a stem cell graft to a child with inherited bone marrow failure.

The CDR3 reads CASSSRLAGQPQHF. CDR3 sequence (DNA): TGTGCCAGCAGCAGCAGATTGGCGGGTCAGCCCCAGCATTTT. This chain uses TRBV6-2 or TRBV6-3 with TRBJ1-5; no clear D gene. V lost 6 bases and J 6 bases, leaving 15 bases between the germline ends. The CDR3 covers 14 residues. In germline, CDR1 is MNHEY, CDR2 SVGEGT.

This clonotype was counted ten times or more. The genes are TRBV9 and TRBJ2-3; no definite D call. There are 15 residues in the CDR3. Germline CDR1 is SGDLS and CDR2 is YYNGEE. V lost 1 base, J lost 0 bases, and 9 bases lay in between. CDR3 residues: CASSVTATSTDTQYF. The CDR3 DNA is TGTGCCAGCAGCGTAACAGCGACTAGCACAGATACGCAGTATTTT.

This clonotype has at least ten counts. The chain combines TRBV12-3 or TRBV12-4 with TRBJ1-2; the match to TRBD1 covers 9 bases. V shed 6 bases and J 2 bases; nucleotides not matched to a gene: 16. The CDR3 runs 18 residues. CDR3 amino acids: CASRSPLPGTGNNYGYTF. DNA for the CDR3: TGTGCCAGCAGATCTCCTCTCCCCGGGACAGGGAACAACTATGGCTACACCTTC.

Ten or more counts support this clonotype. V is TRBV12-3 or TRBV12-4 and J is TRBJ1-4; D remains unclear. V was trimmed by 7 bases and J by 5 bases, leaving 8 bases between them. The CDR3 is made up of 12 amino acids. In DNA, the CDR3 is TGTGCCAGCACCGGTCCCAATGAAAAACTGTTTTTT. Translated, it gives CASTGPNEKLFF.

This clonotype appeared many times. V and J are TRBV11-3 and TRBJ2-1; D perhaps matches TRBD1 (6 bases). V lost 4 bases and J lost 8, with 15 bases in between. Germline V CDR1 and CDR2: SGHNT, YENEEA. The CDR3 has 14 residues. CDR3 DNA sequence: TGTGCCAGCAGCTCGACAGGTGTCTCTGATGAGCAGTTCTTC. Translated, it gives CASSSTGVSDEQFF.

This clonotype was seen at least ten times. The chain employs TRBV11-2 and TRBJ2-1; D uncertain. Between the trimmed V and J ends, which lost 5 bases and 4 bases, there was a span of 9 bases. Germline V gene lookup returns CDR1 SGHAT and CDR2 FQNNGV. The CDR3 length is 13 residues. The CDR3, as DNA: TGTGCCAGCAGCGCCGAGCCTTACAATGAGCAGTTCTTC. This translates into CASSAEPYNEQFF. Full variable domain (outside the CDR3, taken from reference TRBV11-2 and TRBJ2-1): EAGVAQSPRYKIIEKRQSVAFWCNPISGHATLYWYQQILGQGPKLLIQFQNNGVVDDSQLPKDRFSAERLKGVDSTLKIQPAKLEDSAVYLCASSAEPYNEQFFGPGTRLTVL.

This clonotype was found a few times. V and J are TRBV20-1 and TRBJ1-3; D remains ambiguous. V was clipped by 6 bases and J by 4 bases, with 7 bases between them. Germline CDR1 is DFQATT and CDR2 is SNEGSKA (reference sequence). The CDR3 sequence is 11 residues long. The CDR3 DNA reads TGCAGTGCGTGGTCCGGAAACACCATATATTTT. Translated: CSAWSGNTIYF.

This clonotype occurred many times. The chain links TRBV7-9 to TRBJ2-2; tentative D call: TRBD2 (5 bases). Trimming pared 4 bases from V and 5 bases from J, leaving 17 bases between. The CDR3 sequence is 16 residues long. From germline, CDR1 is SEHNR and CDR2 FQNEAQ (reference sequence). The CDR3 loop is CASSSLPYSGTGELFF. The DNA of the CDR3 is TGTGCCAGCAGCTCGCTACCATACTCGGGGACCGGGGAGCTGTTTTTT.

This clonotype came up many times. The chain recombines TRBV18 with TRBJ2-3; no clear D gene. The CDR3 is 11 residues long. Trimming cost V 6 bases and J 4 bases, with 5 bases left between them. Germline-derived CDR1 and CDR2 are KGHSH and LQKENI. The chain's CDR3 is CASSNPDTQYF. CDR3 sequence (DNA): TGTGCCAGCTCTAATCCAGATACGCAGTATTTT.

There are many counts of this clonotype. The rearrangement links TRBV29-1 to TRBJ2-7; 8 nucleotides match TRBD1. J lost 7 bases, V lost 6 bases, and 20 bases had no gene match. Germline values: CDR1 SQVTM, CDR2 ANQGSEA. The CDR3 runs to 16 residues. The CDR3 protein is CSVDAGTGRGHLEQYF. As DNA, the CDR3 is TGCAGCGTCGACGCCGGGACGGGCAGGGGGCATTTGGAGCAGTACTTC.

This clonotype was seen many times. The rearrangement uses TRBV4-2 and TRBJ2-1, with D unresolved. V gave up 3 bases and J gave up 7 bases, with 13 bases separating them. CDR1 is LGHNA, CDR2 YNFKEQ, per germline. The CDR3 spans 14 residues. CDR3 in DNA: TGTGCCAGCAGCCAGGAACACCGTAGAAATGAGCAGTTCTTC. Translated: CASSQEHRRNEQFF.

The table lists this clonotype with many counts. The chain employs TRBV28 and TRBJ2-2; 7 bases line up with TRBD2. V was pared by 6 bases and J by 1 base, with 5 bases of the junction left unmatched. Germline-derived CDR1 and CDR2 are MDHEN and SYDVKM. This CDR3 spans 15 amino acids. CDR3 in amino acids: CASRPSGKNTGELFF. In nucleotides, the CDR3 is TGTGCCAGCAGACCCAGCGGGAAGAACACCGGGGAGCTGTTTTTT.

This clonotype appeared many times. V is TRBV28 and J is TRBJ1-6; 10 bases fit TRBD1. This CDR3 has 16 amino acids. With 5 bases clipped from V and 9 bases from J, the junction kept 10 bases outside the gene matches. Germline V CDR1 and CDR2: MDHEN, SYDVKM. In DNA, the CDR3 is TGTGCCAGCAGTGTGGGACAGGGGTCAGCAGGTTCACCCCTCCACTTT. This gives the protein CASSVGQGSAGSPLHF.

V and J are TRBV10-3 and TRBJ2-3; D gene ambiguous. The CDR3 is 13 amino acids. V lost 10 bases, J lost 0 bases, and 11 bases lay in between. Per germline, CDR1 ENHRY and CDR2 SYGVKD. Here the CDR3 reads CASRVGSTDTQYF. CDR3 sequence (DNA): TGTGCCAGCCGAGTTGGGAGCACAGATACGCAGTATTTT.

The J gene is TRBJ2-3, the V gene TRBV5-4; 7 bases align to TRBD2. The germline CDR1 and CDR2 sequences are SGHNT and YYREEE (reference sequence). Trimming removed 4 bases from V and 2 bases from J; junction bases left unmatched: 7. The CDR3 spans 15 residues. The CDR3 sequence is CASSPSGSYTDTQYF. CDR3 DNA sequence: TGTGCCAGCAGCCCTAGCGGCTCATACACAGATACGCAGTATTTT. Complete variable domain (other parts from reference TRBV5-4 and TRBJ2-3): ETGVTQSPTHLIKTRGQQVTLRCSSQSGHNTVSWYQQALGQGPQFIFQYYREEENGRGNFPPRFSGLQFPNYSSELNVNALELDDSALYLCASSPSGSYTDTQYFGPGTRLTVL.